This T cell receptor (beta chain) was documented in a study of T cell repertoires in cytomegalovirus infection. Study as a whole: Researchers turned to recently identified HLA-C-restricted CMV epitopes as well as well-studied HLA-B-restricted ones. Signatures in public TCR beta sequences pointed to both CMV infection and matching HLA type.

The CDR3 sequence is 13 residues long. Germline CDR1 is SGHVS and CDR2 is FNYEAQ. The trim removed 8 bases at V and 0 bases at J, leaving 2 bases unmatched. In the case of this clonotype: Its antigen is unidentified. A single base separates this from a much larger clone, so it may be a read error.

Whole-study findings and limits: CMV-specific HLA-C-restricted TCR beta clonotypes dominated the ex vivo response. Public TCR beta family frequency separated CMV-and-HLA carriers, including in an independent cohort.

MiXCR was run by TCRdb on the reads, yielding one entry per CDR3 protein. The sample consists of approximately 110,000 distinct CDR3 sequences, less than 55% of them appearing once. This rearrangement joins TRBV7-6 to TRBJ1-1; TRBD1 agrees at 8 bases. Sequenced here: CD8+ T cells from cultured PBMCs, sampled from culture after CMV antigen stimulation. The TCR sequence derives from a human donor in good health (CMV status not recorded). Some clones in this sample may be carry-over from other donors' samples. The CDR3 here is CASGTGMNTEAFF. The DNA of the CDR3 is TGTGCCAGCGGGACAGGCATGAACACTGAAGCTTTCTTT.